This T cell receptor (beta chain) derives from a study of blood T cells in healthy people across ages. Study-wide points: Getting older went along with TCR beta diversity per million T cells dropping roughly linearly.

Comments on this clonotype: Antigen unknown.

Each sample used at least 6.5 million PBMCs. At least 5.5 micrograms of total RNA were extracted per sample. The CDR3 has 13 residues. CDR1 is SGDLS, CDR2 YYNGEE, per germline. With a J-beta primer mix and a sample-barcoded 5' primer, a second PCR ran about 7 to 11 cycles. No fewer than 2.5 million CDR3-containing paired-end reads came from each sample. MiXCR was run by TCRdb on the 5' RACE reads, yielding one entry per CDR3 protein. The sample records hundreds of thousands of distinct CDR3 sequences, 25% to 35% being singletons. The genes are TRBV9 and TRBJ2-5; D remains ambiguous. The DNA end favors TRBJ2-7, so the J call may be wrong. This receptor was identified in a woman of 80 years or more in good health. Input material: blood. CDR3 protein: CASRRSPRNEQYF. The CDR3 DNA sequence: TGTGCCAGCCGACGTAGCCCCCGGAACGAGCAGTACTTC.